The 22 T cell receptor beta chains given below trace back to one sample, sequenced in a study of blood T cell repertoires in COVID-19 (dated by TCRdb to 2018 to 2020). Library prep was done by the immunoSEQ multiplex PCR assay. TCRdb limited this immuneACCESS table to in-frame rearrangements with V and J called. A share of clones is missing; checked studies link under half to unresolved V genes, and the rest is unexplained. The sample table contains roughly 430,000 clones; only one count was recorded for approximately 88% of them. The ten largest clones add up to roughly 2% of the sample. Sequencing used PBMCs or T cells enriched from blood (not recorded which). All receptors derive from a woman between 35 and 50 years old with acute COVID-19.

With respect to this clone: A much larger clone differs from this one at a single base, so this may be a read error. The chain has TRBV25-1 and TRBJ1-3; D is unclear. The length of the CDR3 is 11 residues. Trimming shortened V by 10 bases and J by 0 bases, and 4 bases separated the two germline ends. In germline, CDR1 is MGHDK, CDR2 SYGVNS. This CDR3 reads CATSSGNTIYF. DNA for the CDR3: TGTGCCACCTCCTCTGGAAACACCATATATTTT.

V is TRBV14 and J is TRBJ2-2, with D possibly matching TRBD2 (5 bases). Trimming stripped 5 bases from V and 3 bases from J, with 16 bases between. CDR1 is SGHDN and CDR2 is FVKESK in the germline V gene. The CDR3 loop spans 16 amino acids. The CDR3 nucleotides are TGTGCCAGCAGCGTTGGTTTAGCGACTCACACCGGGGAGCTGTTTTTT. Its translation is CASSVGLATHTGELFF.

This chain connects TRBV30 to TRBJ1-1; D is undetermined. Trimming took 2 bases from V and 1 from J, leaving 8 bases between them. There are 13 residues in the CDR3. The germline V gene encodes CDR1 GTSNPN and CDR2 SVGIG (reference sequence). DNA of the CDR3: TGTGCCTGGAGTAGGAGGGAGAACACTGAAGCTTTCTTT. Its protein product is CAWSRRENTEAFF.

The gene calls are TRBV30 and TRBJ1-1; 7 bases are shared with TRBD1. Germline V gene data show CDR1 as GTSNPN and CDR2 as SVGIG (reference sequence). There are 14 residues in the CDR3. J gave up 4 bases and V 0 bases, and 5 bases lay outside the gene matches. The CDR3 region is CAWSVAGGVTEAFF. CDR3 bases: TGTGCCTGGAGTGTCGCAGGGGGAGTCACTGAAGCTTTCTTT.

This chain links TRBV5-1 with TRBJ2-1; 10 nucleotides agree with TRBD1. The V gene's germline CDR1 is SGHRS and CDR2 YFSETQ. The CDR3 runs 17 residues. Losses at the gene ends were 1 base for V and 0 bases for J; bases not matched to a gene: 4. This CDR3 reads CASSLPGTGASYNEQFF. CDR3 nucleotide sequence: TGCGCCAGCAGCTTGCCAGGGACAGGGGCCTCCTACAATGAGCAGTTCTTC. Based on the CDR3 plus reference TRBV5-1 and TRBJ2-1, the full variable domain is KAGVTQTPRYLIKTRGQQVTLSCSPISGHRSVSWYQQTPGQGLQFLFEYFSETQRNKGNFPGRFSGRQFSNSRSEMNVSTLELGDSALYLCASSLPGTGASYNEQFFGPGTRLTVL.

The chain is built from TRBV20-1 and TRBJ2-1; 8 positions match TRBD1. This CDR3 is 11 amino acids long. The germline V gene has CDR1 DFQATT and CDR2 SNEGSKA (reference sequence). The junction had 6 bases not matched to a gene; V was cut back by 5 bases and J by 12 bases. The CDR3 DNA reads as TGCAGTGCTGGAATCGGACAGGGGCAGTTCTTC. Protein sequence: CSAGIGQGQFF.

This sequence joins TRBV10-2 and TRBJ2-3; 7 bases are a match to TRBD2. CDR1 is WSHSY and CDR2 is SAAADI in the germline V gene. This CDR3 is built from 12 residues. After removal of 8 bases from V and 3 bases from J, the junction contained 2 bases not matched to a gene. For the CDR3, the DNA is TGCGCCAGCCAGGGACTAACAGATACGCAGTATTTT. It specifies CASQGLTDTQYF.

The rearrangement uses TRBV19 and TRBJ1-5, with TRBD1 matching over 9 bases. CDR3 size: 14 residues. CDR1 and CDR2 from the germline V gene are LNHDA and SQIVND (reference sequence). Trimming at V came to 2 bases and at J to 7 bases, leaving 3 bases not matched to a gene. CDR3: CASSITGGQQPQHF. DNA for the CDR3: TGTGCCAGTAGTATAACAGGGGGCCAGCAGCCCCAGCATTTT.

The chain has TRBV3-1 (or the pseudogene TRBV3-2) and TRBJ1-4, with TRBD1 matching over 9 bases. V gave up 4 bases and J gave up 6 bases; unmatched junction bases: 3. The CDR3 extends over 14 amino acids. Germline CDR1 LGHDT, CDR2 YNNKEL (reference sequence). The chain's CDR3 is CASSPRDRDEKLFF. In DNA, the CDR3 is TGTGCCAGCAGCCCTCGGGACAGGGATGAAAAACTGTTTTTT.

This chain joins TRBV5-3 and TRBJ1-1, with TRBD1 identical over 9 bases. TRBV5-3 is treated as an ORF (open reading frame) with a function not yet certain. With 6 bases clipped from V and 0 bases from J, the junction kept 9 bases outside the gene matches. This CDR3 comprises 16 residues. The CDR3 is CARKDRGRGMNTEAFF. CDR3 DNA: TGTGCCAGAAAGGACAGGGGTAGGGGGATGAACACTGAAGCTTTCTTT.

The chain uses TRBV4-1 and TRBJ1-1; maybe TRBD1 (6 bases). The CDR3 contains 14 residues. Looked up from germline, CDR1 is MGHRA and CDR2 is YSYEKL. The ends were cut back, 1 base at V and 11 bases at J, with 17 bases in the middle. The CDR3 here is CASSQVGSGTSAFF. The CDR3 DNA sequence: TGCGCCAGCAGCCAAGTGGGGAGCGGGACATCGGCTTTCTTT.

This chain joins TRBV30 and TRBJ1-4; 7 bases align to TRBD1. The germline CDR1 and CDR2 sequences are GTSNPN and SVGIG (reference sequence). The CDR3 has 13 residues. V lost 6 bases, J lost 13 bases, and 14 bases stayed unmatched. CDR3 coding DNA: TGTGCCTGTAACGACAGGGCCAAGGAAGCACTGTTTTTT. As protein: CACNDRAKEALFF.

J is TRBJ2-3 and V is TRBV27, with TRBD2 matching over 9 bases. From germline, CDR1 is MNHEY and CDR2 SMNVEV (reference sequence). Trimming at V came to 4 bases and at J to 2 bases, leaving 7 bases not matched to a gene. The CDR3 has 16 residues. The CDR3 sequence is CASSSYSGGNTDTQYF. CDR3 DNA: TGTGCCAGCAGTTCTTATAGCGGGGGAAACACAGATACGCAGTATTTT.

The chain is built from TRBV27 and TRBJ2-7; 7 nucleotides line up with TRBD2. Germline V gene lookup returns CDR1 MNHEY and CDR2 SMNVEV (reference sequence). The J segment lost 7 bases and the V segment lost 6 bases, leaving 15 bases of the junction unmatched. This CDR3 has 15 amino acids. The CDR3 nucleotides are TGTGCCAGCAGCACCCAAAGCGGGGCAGGGTCTGAGCAGTACTTC. This sequence encodes CASSTQSGAGSEQYF.

The V gene is TRBV2, the J gene TRBJ2-7; tentatively, D is TRBD1 (6 bases). Germline lookup yields CDR1 SNHLY and CDR2 FYNNEI. There are 14 residues in the CDR3. The V and J ends lost 3 bases and 5 bases respectively, with 14 bases between them. CDR3 sequence: CASSERTDFHEQYF. In nucleotides, the CDR3 is TGTGCCAGCAGTGAGCGGACAGATTTCCACGAGCAGTACTTC.

The J gene is TRBJ2-7, the V gene TRBV6-1; D is possibly TRBD1 (6 bases). Trimming removed 3 bases from V and 2 bases from J, with 11 bases in between. The CDR3 loop spans 14 amino acids. CDR1 is MNHNS, CDR2 SASEGT, per germline. CDR3: CASSDRTGPYEQYF. The CDR3 coding sequence is TGTGCCAGCAGTGACCGTACAGGGCCCTACGAGCAGTACTTC.

This clone was detected only once. The V gene is TRBV7-7, the J gene TRBJ2-2, with 7 bases matching TRBD1. Losses at the gene ends were 2 bases for V and 5 bases for J; bases not matched to a gene: 11. In germline, CDR1 is SSHAT, CDR2 FNYEAQ (reference sequence). The CDR3 sequence is 17 residues long. The CDR3, as DNA: TGTGCCAGCAGCTTAAACCCGTCAGGGGGTGAGACCGGGGAGCTGTTTTTT. The encoded protein is CASSLNPSGGETGELFF.

The chain carries TRBV5-6 and TRBJ1-2; D is perhaps TRBD1 (5 bases). Trimming left V 4 bases short and J 4 bases short, with 17 bases between. The CDR3 contains 15 residues. Germline V gene sequence: CDR1 SGHDT, CDR2 YYEEEE. CDR3 residues: CASSDGGRVTYGYTF. The CDR3 DNA reads as TGTGCCAGCAGCGACGGGGGACGGGTGACCTATGGCTACACCTTC.

The V and J genes are TRBV7-2 and TRBJ1-4; D is uncertain. Trimming took off 3 bases at V and 5 bases at J, with 13 bases between the two ends. This CDR3 contains 15 residues. Per germline, CDR1 SGHTA and CDR2 FQGNSA. The CDR3 DNA is TGTGCCAGCAGCTTCCAAGGGAGTAGAAATGAAAAACTGTTTTTT. Protein: CASSFQGSRNEKLFF.

This clone was picked up a small number of times. The gene calls are TRBV7-9 and TRBJ2-1, with D possibly matching TRBD2 (6 bases). The germline CDR1 and CDR2 sequences are SEHNR and FQNEAQ (reference sequence). Deletions cut 5 bases from V and 2 bases from J, with 10 bases between. The CDR3 runs to 14 residues. CDR3 loop: CASSPGEAYNEQFF. CDR3 DNA sequence: TGTGCCAGCAGCCCGGGGGAAGCCTACAATGAGCAGTTCTTC.

The rearrangement uses TRBV29-1 and TRBJ2-3; TRBD2 matches at 9 bases. Germline V gene sequence: CDR1 SQVTM, CDR2 ANQGSEA. CDR3 size: 15 residues. J lost 2 bases, V lost 6 bases, and 9 bases had no gene match. DNA of the CDR3: TGCAGCGTCCTAACCGCGGGGGGGTTCACAGATACGCAGTATTTT. Residues: CSVLTAGGFTDTQYF.

This clone appeared once. The chain combines TRBV13 with TRBJ2-3; perhaps TRBD2 as D (7 bases). Looked up from germline, CDR1 is PRHDT and CDR2 is FYEKMQ (reference sequence). Trimming removed 0 bases from V and 3 bases from J, with 10 bases in between. CDR3 size: 15 residues. The CDR3 region is CASSLGGGATDTQYF. CDR3 nucleotides: TGTGCCAGCAGCTTAGGAGGGGGGGCGACAGATACGCAGTATTTT.